The 21 T cell receptor beta chains given below trace back to one sample, sequenced in a study of T-cell reconstitution after alpha-beta-depleted transplantation in children. This sample's TCRbeta library carried unique molecular identifier barcodes. TCRdb independently ran MiXCR on the PCR reads; one entry per CDR3 protein. The profile covers 800,000 to 1,000,000 distinct CDR3 sequences, with less than 30% appearing a single time and 25% to 35% taken by the ten largest. Sequences were derived from PBMCs, mostly from graft donor cells, sampled 360 days after TCRalphabeta/CD19-depleted stem cell transplant. The receptors were sampled from a boy under two years old who had a stem cell transplant for SCID, so the T cells may come from the graft donor.

The V call is TRBV7-8, the J call TRBJ1-2; D gene unclear. The CDR3 has 17 amino acids. With 1 base removed from V and 1 base from J, the gap between germline ends came to 16 bases. Looked up from germline, CDR1 is SGHVS and CDR2 is FQNEAQ. The CDR3 DNA sequence: TGTGCCAGCAGCTTAGGGCCGAGTCAGGCAATTAACTATGGCTACACCTTC. Amino acids: CASSLGPSQAINYGYTF.

This clonotype was recorded a few times. V gene TRBV4-3 combines with J gene TRBJ1-3; D unclear. There are 14 residues in the CDR3. The V gene's germline CDR1 is LGHNA and CDR2 YSLEER. Between the trimmed V and J ends, which lost 4 bases and 0 bases, there was a span of 7 bases. In DNA form, the CDR3 reads TGCGCCAGCAGCCCTGTAATCTCTGGAAACACCATATATTTT. It encodes CASSPVISGNTIYF.

This chain joins TRBV11-2 and TRBJ2-1, with 8 bases aligning to TRBD1. V was clipped by 5 bases and J by 2 bases; unmatched bases: 14. This CDR3 has 18 residues. Germline V gives CDR1 SGHAT, CDR2 FQNNGV. The DNA for the CDR3 is TGTGCCAGCAGCGTATGGGCAGGGGGCTTCGGTACCTACAATGAGCAGTTCTTC. Translation: CASSVWAGGFGTYNEQFF.

This rearrangement joins TRBV12-3 or TRBV12-4 to TRBJ1-1, with 8 bases matching TRBD1. The CDR3 loop spans 16 amino acids. With 5 bases clipped from V and 1 base from J, the junction kept 9 bases outside the gene matches. CDR3 in DNA: TGTGCCAGCAGTCACGTCTTTGGGACAGGGAACACTGAAGCTTTCTTT. Translated, it gives CASSHVFGTGNTEAFF.

The CDR3 DNA sequence: TGCAGTGCTAGACACGGGGCTGGACAAGAGACCCAGTACTTC. Protein sequence: CSARHGAGQETQYF. The chain joins TRBV20-1 to TRBJ2-5; D tentatively reads TRBD1 or TRBD2 (5 bases each). The germline CDR1 and CDR2 sequences are DFQATT and SNEGSKA (reference sequence). CDR3 length: 14 residues. V was clipped by 2 bases and J by 2 bases, with 12 bases between them.

V is TRBV4-1 and J is TRBJ2-1; 8 nucleotides line up with TRBD1. The CDR3 consists of 16 residues. Germline CDR1 reads MGHRA; CDR2 reads YSYEKL. After removal of 6 bases from V and 3 bases from J, the junction contained 10 bases not matched to a gene. The CDR3 sequence is CASRPRQGPNYNEQFF. The CDR3 region has the DNA TGCGCCAGCAGACCCCGACAGGGGCCCAACTACAATGAGCAGTTCTTC.

The V and J genes are TRBV28 and TRBJ2-7, with D possibly matching TRBD1 (6 bases). The CDR3 is 14 residues long. CDR1 is MDHEN, CDR2 SYDVKM, per germline. Deletions cut 1 base from V and 5 bases from J, with 12 bases between. This chain's CDR3 is CASSLSRGRNEQYF. The CDR3 DNA is TGTGCCAGCAGTTTATCCAGGGGTAGGAACGAGCAGTACTTC.

The rearrangement joins TRBV6-5 to TRBJ1-4; D perhaps matches TRBD1 (6 bases). Trimming removed 2 bases at V and 6 bases at J, with 13 bases between. The CDR3 runs to 15 residues. Per germline, CDR1 MNHEY and CDR2 SVGAGI. For the CDR3, the DNA is TGTGCCAGCAGTTACCACAGGGACGGTGATGAAAAACTGTTTTTT. This codes for CASSYHRDGDEKLFF.

The rearrangement uses TRBV3-1 and TRBJ2-1; tentative D call: TRBD2 (6 bases). Trimming stripped 3 bases from V and 1 base from J, with 13 bases between. The germline V gene has CDR1 LGHDT and CDR2 YNNKEL (reference sequence). CDR3 length: 16 residues. The CDR3 loop reads CASSQSAGRSYNEQFF. The CDR3 DNA is TGTGCCAGCAGCCAGAGCGCCGGGAGATCCTACAATGAGCAGTTCTTC.

The chain is built from TRBV27 and TRBJ2-7; maybe TRBD1 (6 bases). The V gene's germline CDR1 is MNHEY and CDR2 SMNVEV (reference sequence). V gave up 2 bases and J gave up 3 bases, with 8 bases separating them. The CDR3 consists of 13 residues. The CDR3 DNA is TGTGCCAGCAGTTTAATACAGGGCTACGAGCAGTACTTC. This translates into CASSLIQGYEQYF.

This clonotype was seen a few times. This chain links TRBV7-2 with TRBJ1-4, with D uncertain. Trimming shortened V by 2 bases and J by 5 bases, and 15 bases separated the two germline ends. CDR1 SGHTA and CDR2 FQGNSA come from the germline V gene. The CDR3 is made up of 16 amino acids. The DNA for the CDR3 is TGTGCCAGCAGCTTAAGGGATTTTCACCGGAATGAAAAACTGTTTTTT. Its translation: CASSLRDFHRNEKLFF.

As DNA, the CDR3 is TGTGCCAGCATGACTAGATGGTACAATGAGCAGTTCTTC. It encodes CASMTRWYNEQFF. The chain couples TRBV2 to TRBJ2-1; D might be TRBD2 (6 bases). The V and J ends lost 7 bases and 4 bases respectively, with 11 bases between them. Per germline, CDR1 SNHLY and CDR2 FYNNEI. The length of the CDR3 is 13 residues.

J is TRBJ2-5 and V is TRBV4-1; TRBD2 agrees at 7 bases. The trim removed 0 bases at V and 2 bases at J, leaving 12 bases unmatched. The length of the CDR3 is 18 residues. Per the germline V gene, CDR1 is MGHRA and CDR2 is YSYEKL. The chain's CDR3 is CASSQDPTWGGEQETQYF. CDR3 in DNA: TGCGCCAGCAGCCAAGATCCAACTTGGGGGGGGGAACAAGAGACCCAGTACTTC.

This clonotype has a single count. This chain connects TRBV6-1 to TRBJ1-1; D uncertain. V was clipped by 5 bases and J by 5 bases, with 12 bases between them. Germline lookup yields CDR1 MNHNS and CDR2 SASEGT. The CDR3 extends over 13 amino acids. CDR3 protein: CASSPGRRTEAFF. Written as DNA, the CDR3 is TGTGCCAGCAGTCCCGGTAGGCGAACTGAAGCTTTCTTT.

The chain links TRBV11-1 to TRBJ2-7; D may be TRBD1 (7 bases). Trimming removed 4 bases at V and 7 bases at J, with 17 bases between. CDR3 length: 14 residues. The germline V gene encodes CDR1 SGHAT and CDR2 FQDESV (reference sequence). The CDR3 loop reads CASSSRTGREEQYF. The CDR3 DNA reads TGTGCCAGCAGCTCAAGGACAGGCCGGGAGGAGCAGTACTTC.

The genes are TRBV5-1 and TRBJ2-5, with 7 bases fitting TRBD2. The CDR3 has 16 amino acids. With 7 bases clipped from V and 2 bases from J, the junction kept 14 bases outside the gene matches. CDR1 and CDR2 (germline): SGHRS, YFSETQ. CDR3: CASRLVGLAAQETQYF. The CDR3 DNA is TGCGCCAGCCGATTAGTGGGGCTAGCGGCGCAAGAGACCCAGTACTTC.

This clonotype was observed once. The DNA for the CDR3 is TGTGCCAGCAGCCCAGCCCACAGGGATAATTCACCCCTCCACTTT. This encodes CASSPAHRDNSPLHF. This rearrangement joins TRBV11-2 to TRBJ1-6, with a possible D match to TRBD1 (6 bases). V was clipped by 5 bases and J by 5 bases, with 13 bases between them. Germline CDR1 SGHAT, CDR2 FQNNGV. The CDR3 totals 15 residues.

This clonotype has more than one count but fewer than ten. This chain connects TRBV6-5 to TRBJ2-5, with 9 bases lining up with TRBD1. The CDR3 loop spans 16 amino acids. Trimming took 0 bases from V and 5 from J; bases not matched to a gene: 7. CDR1 is MNHEY and CDR2 is SVGAGI in the germline V gene. The CDR3 region is CASSYSTGQGAETQYF. Written as DNA, the CDR3 is TGTGCCAGCAGTTACTCGACGGGACAGGGTGCGGAGACCCAGTACTTC.

The V and J genes are TRBV3-1 and TRBJ2-5; D may be TRBD1 (5 bases). The V end was cut by 1 base, the J end by 6 bases, with 12 bases between. The germline CDR1 and CDR2 sequences are LGHDT and YNNKEL (reference sequence). This CDR3 has 14 residues. The CDR3 bases are TGTGCCAGCAGCCAAGTGGGCAGGGCTAAGACCCAGTACTTC. This translates into CASSQVGRAKTQYF.

The chain recombines TRBV7-9 with TRBJ1-2, with 9 bases aligning to TRBD1. V was pared by 5 bases and J by 4 bases, with 8 bases of the junction left unmatched. The CDR3 extends over 15 amino acids. The V gene's germline CDR1 is SEHNR and CDR2 FQNEAQ (reference sequence). The CDR3 sequence is CASSNRDRDLYGYTF. CDR3 DNA: TGTGCCAGCAGCAACCGGGACAGGGACCTCTATGGCTACACCTTC.

CDR3 in amino acids: CASRRGLAGENEQFF. The DNA for the CDR3 is TGTGCCAGCAGGCGAGGACTAGCGGGGGAGAATGAGCAGTTCTTC. This chain uses TRBV28 with TRBJ2-1; 13 nucleotides match TRBD2. The V and J ends lost 6 bases and 7 bases, in that order; junction bases with no gene match: 6. This CDR3 has 15 amino acids. CDR1 MDHEN and CDR2 SYDVKM come from the germline V gene.